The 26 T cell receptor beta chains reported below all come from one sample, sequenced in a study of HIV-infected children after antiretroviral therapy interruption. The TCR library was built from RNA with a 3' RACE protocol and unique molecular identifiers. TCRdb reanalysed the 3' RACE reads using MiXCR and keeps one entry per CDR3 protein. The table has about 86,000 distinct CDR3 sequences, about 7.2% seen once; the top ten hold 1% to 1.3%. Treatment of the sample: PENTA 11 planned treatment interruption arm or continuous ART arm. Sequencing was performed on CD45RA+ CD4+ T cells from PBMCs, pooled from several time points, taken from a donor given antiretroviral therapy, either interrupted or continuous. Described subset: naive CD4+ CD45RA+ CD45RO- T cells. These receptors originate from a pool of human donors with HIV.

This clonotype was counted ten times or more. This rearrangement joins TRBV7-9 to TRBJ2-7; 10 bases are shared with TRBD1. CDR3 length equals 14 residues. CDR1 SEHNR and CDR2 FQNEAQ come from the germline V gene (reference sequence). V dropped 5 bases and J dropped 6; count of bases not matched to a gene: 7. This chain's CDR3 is CASSRDRGQGEQYF. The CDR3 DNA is TGTGCCAGCAGCCGAGACAGGGGGCAGGGCGAGCAGTACTTC.

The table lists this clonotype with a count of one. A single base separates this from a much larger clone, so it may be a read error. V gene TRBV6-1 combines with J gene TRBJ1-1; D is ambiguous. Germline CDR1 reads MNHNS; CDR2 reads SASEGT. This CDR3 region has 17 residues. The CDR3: CAISKITRPVMNTGAFF. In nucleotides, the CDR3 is TGTGCCATCTCAAAAATCACCCGACCCGTCATGAACACTGGAGCTTTCTTT.

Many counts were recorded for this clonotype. The CDR3 DNA sequence: TGCGCCAGCAGCCAACCTGAAAATGAAAAACTGTTTTTT. This codes for CASSQPENEKLFF. V and J are TRBV4-1 and TRBJ1-4; no clear D gene. CDR1 MGHRA and CDR2 YSYEKL come from the germline V gene. Deletions cut 2 bases from V and 5 bases from J, with 6 bases between. The CDR3 runs to 13 residues.

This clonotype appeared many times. The CDR3 coding sequence is TGTGCCAGCAGCCTCACCGGGACTAGCGGGAGTGCTGGGAATACGCAGTATTTT. It translates to CASSLTGTSGSAGNTQYF. The chain has TRBV7-9 and TRBJ2-3; TRBD2 matches at 14 bases. The CDR3 has 18 amino acids. J gave up 7 bases and V 5 bases, and 14 bases lay outside the gene matches. The V gene's germline CDR1 is SEHNR and CDR2 FQNEAQ (reference sequence).

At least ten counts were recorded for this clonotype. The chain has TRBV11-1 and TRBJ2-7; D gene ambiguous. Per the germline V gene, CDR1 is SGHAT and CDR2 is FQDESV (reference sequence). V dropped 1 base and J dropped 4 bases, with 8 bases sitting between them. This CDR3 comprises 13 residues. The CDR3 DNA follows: TGTGCCAGCAGCTTAGTGCTGGGGTACGAGCAGTACTTC. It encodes CASSLVLGYEQYF.

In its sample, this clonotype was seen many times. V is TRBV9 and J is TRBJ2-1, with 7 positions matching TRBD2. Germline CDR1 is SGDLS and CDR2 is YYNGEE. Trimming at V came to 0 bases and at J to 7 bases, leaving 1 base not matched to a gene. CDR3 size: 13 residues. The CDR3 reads CASSVVGRNEQFF. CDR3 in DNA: TGTGCCAGCAGCGTAGTCGGGAGGAATGAGCAGTTCTTC. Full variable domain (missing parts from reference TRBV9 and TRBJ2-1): DSGVTQTPKHLITATGQRVTLRCSPRSGDLSVYWYQQSLDQGLQFLIQYYNGEERAKGNILERFSAQQFPDLHSELNLSSLELGDSALYFCASSVVGRNEQFFGPGTRLTVL.

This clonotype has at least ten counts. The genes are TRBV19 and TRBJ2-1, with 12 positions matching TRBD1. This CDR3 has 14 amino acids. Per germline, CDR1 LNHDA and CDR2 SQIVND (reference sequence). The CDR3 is CVSRPGQGANEQFF. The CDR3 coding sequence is TGTGTCAGCCGTCCGGGACAGGGGGCCAATGAGCAGTTCTTC.

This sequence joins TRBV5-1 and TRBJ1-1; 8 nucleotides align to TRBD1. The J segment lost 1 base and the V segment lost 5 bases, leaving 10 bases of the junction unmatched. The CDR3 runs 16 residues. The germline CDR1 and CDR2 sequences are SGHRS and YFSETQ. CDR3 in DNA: TGCGCCAGCAGTGACGGGACAGGAAGAAAGAACACTGAAGCTTTCTTT. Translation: CASSDGTGRKNTEAFF.

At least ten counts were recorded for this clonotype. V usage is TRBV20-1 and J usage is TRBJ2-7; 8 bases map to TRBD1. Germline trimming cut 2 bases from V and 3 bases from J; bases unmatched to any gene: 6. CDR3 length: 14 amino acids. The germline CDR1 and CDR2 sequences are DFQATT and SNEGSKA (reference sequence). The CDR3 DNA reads TGCAGTGCTAGATCGGGGGACAGGTACTACGAGCAGTACTTC. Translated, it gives CSARSGDRYYEQYF.

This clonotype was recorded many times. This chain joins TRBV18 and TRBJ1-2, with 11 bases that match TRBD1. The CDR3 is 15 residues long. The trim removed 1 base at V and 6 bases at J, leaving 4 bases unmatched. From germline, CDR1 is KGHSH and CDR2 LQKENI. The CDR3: CASSPLDRGLDGYTF. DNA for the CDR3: TGTGCCAGCTCACCACTGGACAGGGGGCTGGATGGCTACACCTTC.

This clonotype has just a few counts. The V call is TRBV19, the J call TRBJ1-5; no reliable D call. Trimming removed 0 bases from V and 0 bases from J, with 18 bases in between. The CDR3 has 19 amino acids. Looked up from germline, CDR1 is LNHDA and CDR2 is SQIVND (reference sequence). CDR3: CASSIDLAFGSYSNQPQHF. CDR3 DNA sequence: TGTGCCAGTAGTATAGACCTCGCCTTTGGGAGTTATAGCAATCAGCCCCAGCATTTT.

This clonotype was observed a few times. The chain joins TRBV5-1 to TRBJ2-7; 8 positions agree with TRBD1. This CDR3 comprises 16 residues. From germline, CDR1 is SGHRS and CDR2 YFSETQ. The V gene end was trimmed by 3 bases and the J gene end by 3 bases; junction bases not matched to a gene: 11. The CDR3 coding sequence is TGCGCCAGCAGCTGGGGGGACAGGAGTGAGGTCTACGAGCAGTACTTC. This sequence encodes CASSWGDRSEVYEQYF. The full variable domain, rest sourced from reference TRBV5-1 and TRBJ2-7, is KAGVTQTPRYLIKTRGQQVTLSCSPISGHRSVSWYQQTPGQGLQFLFEYFSETQRNKGNFPGRFSGRQFSNSRSEMNVSTLELGDSALYLCASSWGDRSEVYEQYFGPGTRLTVT.

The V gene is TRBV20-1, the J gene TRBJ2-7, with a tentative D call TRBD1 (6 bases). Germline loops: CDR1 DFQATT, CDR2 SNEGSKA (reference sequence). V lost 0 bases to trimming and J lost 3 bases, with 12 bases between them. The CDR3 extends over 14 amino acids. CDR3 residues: CSARDSQGVYEQYF. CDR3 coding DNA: TGCAGTGCTAGAGATTCACAGGGAGTCTACGAGCAGTACTTC.

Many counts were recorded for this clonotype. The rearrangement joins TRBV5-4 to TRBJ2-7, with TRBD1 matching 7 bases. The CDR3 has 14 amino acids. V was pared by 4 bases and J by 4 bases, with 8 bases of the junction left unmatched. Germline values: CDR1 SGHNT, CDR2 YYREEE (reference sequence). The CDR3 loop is CASSLGTELYEQYF. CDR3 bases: TGTGCCAGCAGCCTCGGGACAGAATTATACGAGCAGTACTTC.

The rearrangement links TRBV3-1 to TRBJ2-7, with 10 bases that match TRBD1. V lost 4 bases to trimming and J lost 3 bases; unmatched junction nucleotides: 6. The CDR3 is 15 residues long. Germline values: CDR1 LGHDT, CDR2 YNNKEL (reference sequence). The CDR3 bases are TGTGCCAGCAGCCGCGAGGGACAGGGGATCTACGAGCAGTACTTC. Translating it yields CASSREGQGIYEQYF.

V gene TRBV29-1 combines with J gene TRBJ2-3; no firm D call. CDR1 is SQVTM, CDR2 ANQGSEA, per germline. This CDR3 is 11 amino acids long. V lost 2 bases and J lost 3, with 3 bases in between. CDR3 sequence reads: CSVEPTDTQYF. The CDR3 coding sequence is TGCAGCGTTGAACCTACAGATACGCAGTATTTT.

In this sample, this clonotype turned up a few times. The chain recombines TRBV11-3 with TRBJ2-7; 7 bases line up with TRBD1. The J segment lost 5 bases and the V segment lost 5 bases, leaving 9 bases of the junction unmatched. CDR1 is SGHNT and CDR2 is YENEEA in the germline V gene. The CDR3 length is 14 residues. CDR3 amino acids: CASSRQGGLDEQYF. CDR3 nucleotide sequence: TGTGCCAGCAGCCGACAGGGCGGTTTGGACGAGCAGTACTTC.

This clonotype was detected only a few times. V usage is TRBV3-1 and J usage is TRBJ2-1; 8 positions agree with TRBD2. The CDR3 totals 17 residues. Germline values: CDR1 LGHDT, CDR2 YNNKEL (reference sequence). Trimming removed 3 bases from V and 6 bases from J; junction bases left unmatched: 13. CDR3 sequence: CASSHFAPGLVVNEQFF. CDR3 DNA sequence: TGTGCCAGCAGCCATTTTGCCCCGGGACTAGTCGTCAATGAGCAGTTCTTC.

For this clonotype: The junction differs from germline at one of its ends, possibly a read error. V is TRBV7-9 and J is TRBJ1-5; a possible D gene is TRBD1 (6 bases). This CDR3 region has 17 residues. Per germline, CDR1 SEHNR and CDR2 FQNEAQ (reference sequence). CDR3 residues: CSSSFILSGGGNQPQHF. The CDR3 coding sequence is TGTTCCAGCAGCTTTATTCTCTCGGGGGGCGGCAATCAGCCCCAGCATTTT.

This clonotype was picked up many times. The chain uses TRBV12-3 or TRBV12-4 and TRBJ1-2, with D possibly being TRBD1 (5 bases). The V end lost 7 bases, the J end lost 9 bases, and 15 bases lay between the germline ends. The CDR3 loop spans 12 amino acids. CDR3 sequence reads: CASTQIGVSYTF. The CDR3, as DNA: TGTGCCAGCACCCAAATAGGGGTTAGCTACACCTTC.

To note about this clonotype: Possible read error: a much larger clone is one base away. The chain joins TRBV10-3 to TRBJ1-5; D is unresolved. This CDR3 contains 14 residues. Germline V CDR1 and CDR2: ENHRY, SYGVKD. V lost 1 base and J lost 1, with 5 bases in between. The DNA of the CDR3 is TGTGCCATCAGTGAGTATCACAGCAATCAGCCCCAGCATTTT. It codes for CAISEYHSNQPQHF.

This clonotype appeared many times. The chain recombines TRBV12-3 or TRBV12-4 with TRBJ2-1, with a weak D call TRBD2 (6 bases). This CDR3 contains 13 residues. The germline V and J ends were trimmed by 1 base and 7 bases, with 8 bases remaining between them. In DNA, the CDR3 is TGTGCCAGCAGTTTAGGGAGGGTGAATGAGCAGTTCTTC. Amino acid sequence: CASSLGRVNEQFF.

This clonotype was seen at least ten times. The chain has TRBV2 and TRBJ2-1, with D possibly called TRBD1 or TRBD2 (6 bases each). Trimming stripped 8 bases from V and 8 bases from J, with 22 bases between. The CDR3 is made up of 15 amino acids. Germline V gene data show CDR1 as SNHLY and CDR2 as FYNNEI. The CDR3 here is CASSAAGHPGDEQFF. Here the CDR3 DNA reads TGTGCCAGCTCCGCGGCGGGACATCCAGGGGATGAGCAGTTCTTC.

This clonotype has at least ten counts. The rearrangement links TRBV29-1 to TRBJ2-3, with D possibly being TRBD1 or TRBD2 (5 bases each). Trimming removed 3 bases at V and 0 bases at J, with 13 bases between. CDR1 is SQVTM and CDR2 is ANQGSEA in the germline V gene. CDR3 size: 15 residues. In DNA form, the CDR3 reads TGCAGCGTTGACGACCGAGGGGCTAGCACAGATACGCAGTATTTT. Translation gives CSVDDRGASTDTQYF.

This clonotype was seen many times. The CDR3 reads CASSHRQGQVTGELFF. DNA for the CDR3: TGCGCCAGCAGCCACCGGCAAGGACAGGTGACCGGGGAGCTGTTTTTT. The chain carries TRBV5-1 and TRBJ2-2, with 7 nucleotides matching TRBD1. This CDR3 is built from 16 residues. Germline values: CDR1 SGHRS, CDR2 YFSETQ. V shed 4 bases, J shed 5 bases, and the junction held 11 bases outside the gene matches.

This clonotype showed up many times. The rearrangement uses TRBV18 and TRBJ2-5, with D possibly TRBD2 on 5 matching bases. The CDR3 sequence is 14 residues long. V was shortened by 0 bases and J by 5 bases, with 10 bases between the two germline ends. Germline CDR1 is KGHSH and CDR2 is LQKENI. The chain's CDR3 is CASSPPTGLETQYF. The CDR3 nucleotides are TGTGCCAGCTCACCACCGACGGGATTGGAGACCCAGTACTTC.